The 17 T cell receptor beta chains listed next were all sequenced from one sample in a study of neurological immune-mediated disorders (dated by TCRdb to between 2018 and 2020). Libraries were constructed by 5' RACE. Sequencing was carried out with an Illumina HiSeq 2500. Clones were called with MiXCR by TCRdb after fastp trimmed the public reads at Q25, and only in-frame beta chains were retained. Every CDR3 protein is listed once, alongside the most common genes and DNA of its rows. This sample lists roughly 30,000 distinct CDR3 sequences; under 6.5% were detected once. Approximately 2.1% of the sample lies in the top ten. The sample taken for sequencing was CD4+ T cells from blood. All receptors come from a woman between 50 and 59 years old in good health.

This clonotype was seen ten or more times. The DNA for the CDR3 is TGTGCCAGCAGTTCACCCCCCTGGGGGGCAGATACGCAGTATTTT. Protein product: CASSSPPWGADTQYF. V and J are TRBV28 and TRBJ2-3, with a weak D call TRBD2 (6 bases). Trimming took 4 bases from V and 4 from J, leaving 15 bases between them. Germline V gene data show CDR1 as MDHEN and CDR2 as SYDVKM. CDR3 size: 15 residues.

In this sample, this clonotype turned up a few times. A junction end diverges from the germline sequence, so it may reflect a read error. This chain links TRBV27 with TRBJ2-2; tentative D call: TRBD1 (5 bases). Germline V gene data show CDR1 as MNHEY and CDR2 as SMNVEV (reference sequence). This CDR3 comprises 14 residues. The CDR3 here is CASSSAGNIGELFF. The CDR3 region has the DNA TGTGCCAGCAGTTCGGCAGGGAACATCGGGGAGCTGTTTTTT.

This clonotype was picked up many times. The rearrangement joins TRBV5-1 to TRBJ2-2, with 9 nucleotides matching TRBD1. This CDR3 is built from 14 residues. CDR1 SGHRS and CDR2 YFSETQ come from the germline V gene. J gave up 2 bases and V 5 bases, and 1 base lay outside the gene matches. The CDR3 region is CASRGQGNTGELFF. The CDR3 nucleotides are TGCGCCAGCAGGGGACAGGGAAACACCGGGGAGCTGTTTTTT.

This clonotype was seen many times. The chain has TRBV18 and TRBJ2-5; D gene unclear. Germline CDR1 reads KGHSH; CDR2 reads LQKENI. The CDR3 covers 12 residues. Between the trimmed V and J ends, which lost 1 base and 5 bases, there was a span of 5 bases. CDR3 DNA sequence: TGTGCCAGCTCACCACGGGCGGAGACCCAGTACTTC. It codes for CASSPRAETQYF.

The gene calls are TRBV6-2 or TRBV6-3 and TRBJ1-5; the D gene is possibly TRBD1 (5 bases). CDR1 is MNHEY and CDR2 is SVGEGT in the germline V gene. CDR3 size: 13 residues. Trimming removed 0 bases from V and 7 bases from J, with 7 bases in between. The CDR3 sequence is CASSYSTAQPQHF. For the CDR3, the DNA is TGTGCCAGCAGTTACTCGACAGCCCAGCCCCAGCATTTT.

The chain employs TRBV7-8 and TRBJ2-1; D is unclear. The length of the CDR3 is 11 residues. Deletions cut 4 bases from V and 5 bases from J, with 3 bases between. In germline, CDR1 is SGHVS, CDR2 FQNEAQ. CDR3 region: CASSSDNEQFF. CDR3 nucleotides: TGTGCCAGCAGCTCAGACAATGAGCAGTTCTTC.

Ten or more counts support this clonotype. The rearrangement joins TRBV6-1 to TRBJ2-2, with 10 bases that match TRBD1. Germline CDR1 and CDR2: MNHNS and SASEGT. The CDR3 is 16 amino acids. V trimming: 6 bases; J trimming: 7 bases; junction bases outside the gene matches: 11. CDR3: CASRRTGGLKVGELFF. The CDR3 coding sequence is TGTGCCAGCAGAAGGACAGGGGGATTAAAAGTCGGGGAGCTGTTTTTT.

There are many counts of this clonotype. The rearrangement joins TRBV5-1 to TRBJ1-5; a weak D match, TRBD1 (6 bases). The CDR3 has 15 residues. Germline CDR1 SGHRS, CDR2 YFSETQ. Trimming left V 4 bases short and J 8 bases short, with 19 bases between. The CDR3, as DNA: TGCGCCAGCAGCCCGGGGACATTCATGGTTGAGCCCCAGCATTTT. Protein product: CASSPGTFMVEPQHF.

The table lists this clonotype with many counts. CDR3 in DNA: TGTGCCAGCAGCCCAGGGGACAGGCTGGGAAATCAGCCCCAGCATTTT. This gives the protein CASSPGDRLGNQPQHF. This chain uses TRBV25-1 with TRBJ1-5; 8 nucleotides agree with TRBD1. Trimming removed 6 bases from V and 4 bases from J; junction bases left unmatched: 11. This CDR3 contains 16 residues. Germline assignment: CDR1 MGHDK and CDR2 SYGVNS. The variable domain in full, completed from reference TRBV25-1 and TRBJ1-5, reads EADIYQTPRYLVIGTGKKITLECSQTMGHDKMYWYQQDPGMELHLIHYSYGVNSTEKGDLSSESTVSRIRTEHFPLTLESARPSHTSQYLCASSPGDRLGNQPQHFGDGTRLSIL.

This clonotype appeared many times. CDR3 bases: TGTGCCAGCAGCTTAGTCAGTGTTCCAGGGCCGTGGACGGGAAACACCATATATTTT. Its protein is CASSLVSVPGPWTGNTIYF. The rearrangement joins TRBV13 to TRBJ1-3; D possibly corresponds to TRBD1 (5 bases). Germline values: CDR1 PRHDT, CDR2 FYEKMQ (reference sequence). The CDR3 runs 19 residues. V lost 1 base and J 4 bases, leaving 23 bases between the germline ends.

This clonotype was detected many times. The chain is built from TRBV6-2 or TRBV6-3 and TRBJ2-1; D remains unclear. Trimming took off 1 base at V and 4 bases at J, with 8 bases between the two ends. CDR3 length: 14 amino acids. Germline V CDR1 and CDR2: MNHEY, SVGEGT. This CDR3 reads CASSYYAVYNEQFF. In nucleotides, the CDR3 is TGTGCCAGCAGTTACTATGCGGTATACAATGAGCAGTTCTTC.

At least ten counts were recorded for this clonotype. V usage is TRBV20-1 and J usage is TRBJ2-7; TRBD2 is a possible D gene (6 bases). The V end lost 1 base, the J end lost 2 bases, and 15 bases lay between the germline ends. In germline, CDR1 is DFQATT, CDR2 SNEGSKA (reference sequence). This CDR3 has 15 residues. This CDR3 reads CSARGPLASPYEQYF. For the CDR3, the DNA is TGCAGTGCTAGAGGACCACTAGCTTCCCCCTACGAGCAGTACTTC.

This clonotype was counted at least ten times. DNA for the CDR3: TGTGCCATCAGACTACAGGGAATGGATGAAGCTTTCTTT. Its protein is CAIRLQGMDEAFF. V is TRBV10-3 and J is TRBJ1-1, with a weak D call TRBD1 (6 bases). This CDR3 is 13 amino acids long. The V gene lost 6 bases and the J gene lost 7 bases, with 15 bases spanning the gap. The germline gives CDR1 ENHRY, CDR2 SYGVKD.

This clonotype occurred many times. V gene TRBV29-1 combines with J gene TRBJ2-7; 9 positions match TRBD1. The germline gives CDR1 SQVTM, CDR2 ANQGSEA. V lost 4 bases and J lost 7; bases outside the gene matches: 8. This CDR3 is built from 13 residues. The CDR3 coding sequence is TGCAGCGTTGGGCGACAGGGGGTTGGGGAGCAGTACTTC. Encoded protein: CSVGRQGVGEQYF.

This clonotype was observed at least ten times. CDR3 bases: TGTGCCAGCAGGGTATGGGCCAACAATGAGCAGTTCTTC. Translation gives CASRVWANNEQFF. The chain has TRBV7-2 and TRBJ2-1; no clear D. The germline gives CDR1 SGHTA, CDR2 FQGNSA. This CDR3 comprises 13 residues. V gave up 6 bases and J gave up 5 bases, with 11 bases separating them. The whole variable domain, filled in from reference TRBV7-2 and TRBJ2-1, reads GAGVSQSPSNKVTEKGKDVELRCDPISGHTALYWYRQSLGQGLEFLIYFQGNSAPDKSGLPSDRFSAERTGGSVSTLTIQRTQQEDSAVYLCASRVWANNEQFFGPGTRLTVL.

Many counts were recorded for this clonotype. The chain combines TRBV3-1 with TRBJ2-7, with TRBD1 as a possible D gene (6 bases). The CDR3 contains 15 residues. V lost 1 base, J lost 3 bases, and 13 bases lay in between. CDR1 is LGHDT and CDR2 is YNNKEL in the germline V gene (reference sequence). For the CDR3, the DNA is TGTGCCAGCAGCCAAGTGAGTACAGGGAACTACGAGCAGTACTTC. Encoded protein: CASSQVSTGNYEQYF.

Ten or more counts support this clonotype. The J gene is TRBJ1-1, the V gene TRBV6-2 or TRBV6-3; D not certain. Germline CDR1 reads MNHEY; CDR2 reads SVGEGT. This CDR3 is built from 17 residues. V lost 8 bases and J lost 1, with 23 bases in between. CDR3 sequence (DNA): TGTGCCAGCGCCTACTTCCCTTTCCGAGTTCCGAACACTGAAGCTTTCTTT. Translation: CASAYFPFRVPNTEAFF.